This T cell receptor (beta chain) originates from a study of T cell changes during pregnancy in multiple sclerosis. Generated by immunoSEQ multiplex PCR, the TCRdb table keeps only in-frame clones and is missing some. The sample shows roughly 40,000 clones, about nine tenths of them seen only once. This TCR was recovered from a female donor in good health, enrolled as a control in a pregnancy study. Sample: CD4+ T cells from peripheral blood mononuclear cells, taken after pregnancy.

The CDR3 loop is CASSTTGSLNTIYF. The CDR3 DNA sequence: TGTGCCAGTAGTACCACAGGGTCGCTGAACACCATATATTTT. This rearrangement joins TRBV19 to TRBJ1-3; tentatively, D is TRBD1 (6 bases). Germline V gene lookup returns CDR1 LNHDA and CDR2 SQIVND (reference sequence). V gave up 4 bases and J gave up 7 bases, with 14 bases separating them. The CDR3 consists of 14 residues.